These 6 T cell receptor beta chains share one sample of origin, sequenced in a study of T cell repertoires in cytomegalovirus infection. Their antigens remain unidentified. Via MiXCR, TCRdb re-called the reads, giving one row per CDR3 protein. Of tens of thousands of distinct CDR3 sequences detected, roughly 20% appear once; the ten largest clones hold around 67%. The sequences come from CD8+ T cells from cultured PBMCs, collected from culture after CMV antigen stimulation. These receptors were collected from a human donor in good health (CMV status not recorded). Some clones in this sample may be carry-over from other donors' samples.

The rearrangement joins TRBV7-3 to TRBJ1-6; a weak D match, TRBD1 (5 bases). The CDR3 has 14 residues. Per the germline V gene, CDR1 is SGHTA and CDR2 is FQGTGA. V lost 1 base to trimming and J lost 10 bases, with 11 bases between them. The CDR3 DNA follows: TGTGCCAGCAGCTTAATCGGGGCAGGCTCACCCCTCCACTTT. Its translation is CASSLIGAGSPLHF.

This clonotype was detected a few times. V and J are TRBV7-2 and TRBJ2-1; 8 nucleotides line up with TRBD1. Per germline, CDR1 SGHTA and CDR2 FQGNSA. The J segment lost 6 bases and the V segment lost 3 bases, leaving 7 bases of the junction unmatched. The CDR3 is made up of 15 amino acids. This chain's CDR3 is CASSFNTGTGNEQFF. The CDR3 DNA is TGTGCCAGCAGCTTTAATACCGGGACAGGCAATGAGCAGTTCTTC.

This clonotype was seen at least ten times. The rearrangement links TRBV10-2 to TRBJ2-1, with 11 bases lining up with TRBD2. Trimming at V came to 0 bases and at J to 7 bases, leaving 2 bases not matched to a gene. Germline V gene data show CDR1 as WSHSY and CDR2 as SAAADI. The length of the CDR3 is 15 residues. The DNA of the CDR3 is TGCGCCAGCAGTGAGTCGAGGACTAGCGGGAATGAGCAGTTCTTC. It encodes CASSESRTSGNEQFF.

The CDR3 region is CASSLVGTGYGYTF. In nucleotides, the CDR3 is TGTGCCAGCAGTTTAGTGGGGACAGGGTATGGCTACACCTTC. The V gene is TRBV28, the J gene TRBJ1-2, with 9 bases aligning to TRBD1. The germline CDR1 and CDR2 sequences are MDHEN and SYDVKM. This CDR3 is 14 amino acids long. Trimming removed 2 bases from V and 5 bases from J; junction bases left unmatched: 3.

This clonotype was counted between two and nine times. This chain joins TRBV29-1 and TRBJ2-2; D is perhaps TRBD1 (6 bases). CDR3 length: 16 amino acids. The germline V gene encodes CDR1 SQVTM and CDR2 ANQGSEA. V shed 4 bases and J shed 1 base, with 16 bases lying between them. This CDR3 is CSVARGRTVNTGELFF. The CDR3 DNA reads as TGCAGCGTTGCAAGGGGTCGGACAGTGAACACCGGGGAGCTGTTTTTT.

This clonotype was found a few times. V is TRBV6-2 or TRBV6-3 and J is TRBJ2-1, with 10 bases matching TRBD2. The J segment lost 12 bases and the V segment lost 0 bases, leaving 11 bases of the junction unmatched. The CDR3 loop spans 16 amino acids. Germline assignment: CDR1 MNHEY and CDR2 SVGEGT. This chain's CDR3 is CASSYSQQRGGGAQFF. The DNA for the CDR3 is TGTGCCAGCAGTTACTCGCAGCAGCGGGGGGGCGGCGCGCAGTTCTTC.